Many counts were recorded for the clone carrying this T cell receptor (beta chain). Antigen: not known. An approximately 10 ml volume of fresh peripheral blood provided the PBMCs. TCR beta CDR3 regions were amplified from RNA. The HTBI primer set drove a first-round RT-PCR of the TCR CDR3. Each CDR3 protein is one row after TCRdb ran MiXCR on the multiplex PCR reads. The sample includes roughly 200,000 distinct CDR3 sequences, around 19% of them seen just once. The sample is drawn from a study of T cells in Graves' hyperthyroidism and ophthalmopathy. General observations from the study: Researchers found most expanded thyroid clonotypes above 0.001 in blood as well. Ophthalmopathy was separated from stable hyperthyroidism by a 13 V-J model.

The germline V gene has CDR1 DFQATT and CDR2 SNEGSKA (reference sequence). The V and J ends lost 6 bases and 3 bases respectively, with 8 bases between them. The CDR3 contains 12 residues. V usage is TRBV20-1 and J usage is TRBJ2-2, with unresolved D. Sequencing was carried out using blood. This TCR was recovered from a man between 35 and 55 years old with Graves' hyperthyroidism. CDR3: CSAPQDTGELFF. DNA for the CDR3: TGCAGTGCCCCACAAGACACCGGGGAGCTGTTTTTT.